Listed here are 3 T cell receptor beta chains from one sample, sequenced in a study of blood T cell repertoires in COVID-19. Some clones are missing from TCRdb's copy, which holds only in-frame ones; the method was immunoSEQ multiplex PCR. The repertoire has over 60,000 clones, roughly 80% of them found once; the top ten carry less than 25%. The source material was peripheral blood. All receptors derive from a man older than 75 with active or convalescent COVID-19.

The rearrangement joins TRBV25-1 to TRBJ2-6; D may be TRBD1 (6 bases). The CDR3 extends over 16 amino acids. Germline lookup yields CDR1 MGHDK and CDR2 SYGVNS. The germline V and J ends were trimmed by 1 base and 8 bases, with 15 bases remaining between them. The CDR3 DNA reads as TGTGCCAGCAGTGAATCGGGGTCAGGGGTTACCAACGTCCTGACTTTC. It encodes CASSESGSGVTNVLTF.

CDR3 sequence reads: CASSAPSGGSYEQYF. The DNA of the CDR3 is TGTGCCAGCAGTGCCCCTAGCGGGGGATCCTACGAGCAGTACTTC. The chain employs TRBV28 and TRBJ2-7; 10 bases are shared with TRBD2. The germline gives CDR1 MDHEN, CDR2 SYDVKM. The CDR3 has 15 residues. V dropped 5 bases and J dropped 1; count of bases not matched to a gene: 5.

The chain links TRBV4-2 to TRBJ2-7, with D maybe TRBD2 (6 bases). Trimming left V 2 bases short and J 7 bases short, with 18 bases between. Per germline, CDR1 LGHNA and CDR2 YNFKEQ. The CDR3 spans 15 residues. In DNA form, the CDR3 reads TGTGCCAGCAGCCAACCCGACCGGGACTCACGGGAGCAGTACTTC. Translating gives CASSQPDRDSREQYF.